This is a list of T cell receptor beta chains from one sample in a study of shared clonotypes between healthy human individuals. Libraries were prepared by immunoSEQ multiplex PCR; TCRdb keeps only in-frame clonotypes and omits some of them. The sample lists 800,000 or so clones, about 96% occurring once. The sequenced sample consisted of naive CD8+ T cells sorted from blood. The receptor source for this set is a man in his thirties or forties in good health. Each CDR3 is given with its conserved first and last residue. A D gene is named only where the DNA matches it firmly. Size is omitted from some rows. Given values are once, few, many or a class for expanded clones.

d_call: TRBD1; v_call: TRBV7-9; j_call: TRBJ2-1; clone_size: .; cdr3_aa: CASSRTGGPYNEQFF; cdr3_nt: TGTGCCAGCAGCCGCACAGGGGGCCCCTACAATGAGCAGTTCTTC
d_call: TRBD2; v_call: TRBV25-1; j_call: TRBJ2-7; clone_size: once; cdr3_aa: CASTEIGTSGAPYEQYF; cdr3_nt: TGTGCCAGCACCGAAATCGGAACTAGCGGGGCACCCTACGAGCAGTACTTC
d_call: .; v_call: TRBV9; j_call: TRBJ1-1; clone_size: once; cdr3_aa: CASSAEQGFAEAFF; cdr3_nt: TGTGCCAGCAGCGCAGAACAGGGTTTTGCTGAAGCTTTCTTT
d_call: TRBD2; v_call: TRBV7-8; j_call: TRBJ2-1; clone_size: .; cdr3_aa: CASSSGLAGGPAYNEQFF; cdr3_nt: TGTGCCAGCAGCTCGGGACTAGCGGGAGGGCCCGCGTACAATGAGCAGTTCTTC
d_call: .; v_call: TRBV6-5; j_call: TRBJ1-4; clone_size: .; cdr3_aa: CASSYNAAGEKLFF; cdr3_nt: TGTGCCAGCAGTTACAATGCGGCGGGTGAAAAACTGTTTTTT
d_call: .; v_call: TRBV11-2; j_call: TRBJ1-1; clone_size: .; cdr3_aa: CASSPRDPGDTEAFF; cdr3_nt: TGTGCCAGCAGCCCGAGGGACCCCGGGGACACTGAAGCTTTCTTT
d_call: TRBD2; v_call: TRBV5-1; j_call: TRBJ2-1; clone_size: .; cdr3_aa: CASSSGGPSGLFFNEQFF; cdr3_nt: TGCGCCAGCAGCTCTGGCGGTCCTAGCGGACTCTTTTTCAATGAGCAGTTCTTC
d_call: TRBD1; v_call: TRBV27; j_call: TRBJ1-1; clone_size: .; cdr3_aa: CASKTTGGQAEAFF; cdr3_nt: TGTGCCAGCAAAACCACAGGGGGACAGGCAGAAGCTTTCTTT
d_call: TRBD1; v_call: TRBV6-5; j_call: TRBJ1-2; clone_size: .; cdr3_aa: CASSIGTGTFDGYTF; cdr3_nt: TGTGCCAGCAGTATCGGGACAGGGACTTTCGATGGCTACACCTTC
d_call: TRBD2; v_call: TRBV5-1; j_call: TRBJ2-1; clone_size: once; cdr3_aa: CASSGTSGRANEQFF; cdr3_nt: TGCGCCAGCAGCGGGACTAGCGGGAGGGCCAATGAGCAGTTCTTC
d_call: TRBD2; v_call: TRBV30; j_call: TRBJ2-7; clone_size: .; cdr3_aa: CAWSVPSGSHEQYF; cdr3_nt: TGTGCCTGGAGTGTCCCTAGCGGGAGCCACGAGCAGTACTTC
d_call: .; v_call: TRBV5-5; j_call: TRBJ1-5; clone_size: .; cdr3_aa: CASSMDSYQPQHF; cdr3_nt: TGTGCCAGCAGCATGGACTCTTATCAGCCCCAGCATTTT
d_call: TRBD2; v_call: TRBV15; j_call: TRBJ2-3; clone_size: .; cdr3_aa: CATSGTRRPDTQYF; cdr3_nt: TGTGCCACCAGCGGGACTAGACGCCCAGATACGCAGTATTTT
d_call: .; v_call: TRBV4-2; j_call: TRBJ2-3; clone_size: .; cdr3_aa: CASSQDPGLFTDTQYF; cdr3_nt: TGTGCCAGCAGCCAAGATCCTGGACTCTTCACAGATACGCAGTATTTT
d_call: .; v_call: TRBV5-8; j_call: TRBJ2-7; clone_size: .; cdr3_aa: CASSTQVKAYEQYF; cdr3_nt: TGTGCCAGCAGCACACAGGTAAAGGCCTACGAGCAGTACTTC
d_call: TRBD1; v_call: TRBV6-1; j_call: TRBJ2-3; clone_size: once; cdr3_aa: CASSEATGGETDTQYF; cdr3_nt: TGTGCCAGCAGTGAAGCTACAGGGGGCGAAACAGATACGCAGTATTTT
d_call: .; v_call: TRBV21-1; j_call: TRBJ2-7; clone_size: .; cdr3_aa: CASSALDRRYEQYF; cdr3_nt: TGTGCCAGCAGCGCTCTGGACAGGAGGTACGAGCAGTACTTC
d_call: TRBD2; v_call: TRBV7-9; j_call: TRBJ2-1; clone_size: .; cdr3_aa: CASKLGAGGNEQFF; cdr3_nt: TGTGCCAGCAAATTAGGGGCGGGAGGTAATGAGCAGTTCTTC
d_call: TRBD1; v_call: TRBV18; j_call: TRBJ2-7; clone_size: .; cdr3_aa: CASSDRDRSYEQYF; cdr3_nt: TGTGCCAGCTCGGACCGGGACAGATCCTACGAGCAGTACTTC
d_call: TRBD1; v_call: TRBV18; j_call: TRBJ2-2; clone_size: .; cdr3_aa: CASSRDRPGTGELFF; cdr3_nt: TGTGCCAGCTCTCGGGACAGACCAGGCACCGGGGAGCTGTTTTTT
d_call: .; v_call: TRBV7-9; j_call: TRBJ1-1; clone_size: .; cdr3_aa: CASSFPGGPHEAFF; cdr3_nt: TGTGCCAGCAGCTTTCCGGGGGGGCCACATGAAGCTTTCTTT
d_call: .; v_call: TRBV19; j_call: TRBJ2-7; clone_size: .; cdr3_aa: CASSISGNEQYF; cdr3_nt: TGTGCCAGTAGTATATCCGGGAACGAGCAGTACTTC
d_call: .; v_call: TRBV2; j_call: TRBJ2-1; clone_size: .; cdr3_aa: CASTVDSYNEQFF; cdr3_nt: TGTGCCAGCACCGTAGACTCCTACAATGAGCAGTTCTTC
d_call: .; v_call: TRBV19; j_call: TRBJ2-1; clone_size: .; cdr3_aa: CASSIVAERYNEQFF; cdr3_nt: TGTGCCAGTAGTATAGTGGCAGAACGTTACAATGAGCAGTTCTTC
d_call: .; v_call: TRBV4-1; j_call: TRBJ2-1; clone_size: .; cdr3_aa: CASSPGPNNEQFF; cdr3_nt: TGCGCCAGCAGCCCCGGGCCAAACAATGAGCAGTTCTTC
d_call: TRBD1; v_call: TRBV18; j_call: TRBJ1-5; clone_size: .; cdr3_aa: CASSPQGARGNQPQHF; cdr3_nt: TGTGCCAGCTCACCACAGGGGGCCAGAGGCAATCAGCCCCAGCATTTT
d_call: .; v_call: TRBV5-1; j_call: TRBJ2-1; clone_size: .; cdr3_aa: CASSFGETVDYEQFF; cdr3_nt: TGCGCCAGCAGCTTCGGCGAGACAGTCGACTATGAGCAGTTCTTC
d_call: TRBD2; v_call: TRBV29-1; j_call: TRBJ2-1; clone_size: .; cdr3_aa: CSALMASGSTNEQFF; cdr3_nt: TGCAGCGCTCTAATGGCTAGCGGGAGTACGAATGAGCAGTTCTTC
d_call: .; v_call: TRBV12-5; j_call: TRBJ2-4; clone_size: .; cdr3_aa: CASGLVPGVENIQYF; cdr3_nt: TGTGCTAGTGGTTTGGTCCCTGGCGTGGAAAACATTCAGTACTTC
d_call: TRBD2; v_call: TRBV29-1; j_call: TRBJ2-1; clone_size: .; cdr3_aa: CSVLGLAGENSYNEQFF; cdr3_nt: TGCAGCGTCCTAGGACTAGCGGGAGAGAACTCCTACAATGAGCAGTTCTTC
d_call: .; v_call: TRBV7-9; j_call: TRBJ2-2; clone_size: .; cdr3_aa: CASSWSTGELFF; cdr3_nt: TGTGCCAGCAGCTGGTCCACCGGGGAGCTGTTTTTT
d_call: TRBD1; v_call: TRBV29-1; j_call: TRBJ1-2; clone_size: .; cdr3_aa: CSARTGSGAEYGYTF; cdr3_nt: TGCAGCGCTCGGACAGGGTCGGGCGCGGAATATGGCTACACCTTC
d_call: .; v_call: TRBV11-2; j_call: TRBJ2-7; clone_size: .; cdr3_aa: CASSGTNYEQYF; cdr3_nt: TGTGCCAGCAGCGGCACGAACTACGAGCAGTACTTC
d_call: TRBD2; v_call: TRBV10-3; j_call: TRBJ2-2; clone_size: .; cdr3_aa: CAISETSGRYTGELFF; cdr3_nt: TGTGCCATCAGTGAGACTAGCGGGAGGTACACCGGGGAGCTGTTTTTT
d_call: .; v_call: TRBV9; j_call: TRBJ2-5; clone_size: .; cdr3_aa: CASSVVPGPQETQYF; cdr3_nt: TGTGCCAGCAGCGTAGTACCAGGACCCCAAGAGACCCAGTACTTC
d_call: TRBD2; v_call: TRBV5-1; j_call: TRBJ2-7; clone_size: .; cdr3_aa: CASSLEVAGAYEQYF; cdr3_nt: TGCGCCAGCAGCTTGGAAGTAGCGGGAGCCTACGAGCAGTACTTC
d_call: .; v_call: TRBV9; j_call: TRBJ2-1; clone_size: once; cdr3_aa: CASSELGGQGPLIVQFF; cdr3_nt: TGTGCCAGCAGCGAGTTAGGAGGTCAGGGTCCCCTAATCGTGCAGTTCTTC
d_call: .; v_call: TRBV27; j_call: TRBJ2-7; clone_size: .; cdr3_aa: CASSLRQGYEQYF; cdr3_nt: TGTGCCAGCAGTTTAAGGCAGGGCTACGAGCAGTACTTC
d_call: TRBD2; v_call: TRBV14; j_call: TRBJ2-3; clone_size: .; cdr3_aa: CASSLGLAGGRDTQYF; cdr3_nt: TGTGCCAGCAGCCTTGGACTAGCGGGGGGTCGGGATACGCAGTATTTT